This T cell receptor (beta chain) was identified during a study of PD-L1 blockade in urothelial cancer. Here immunoSEQ multiplex PCR was the method, and the copy in TCRdb shows in-frame clones only, minus some. The sample has about 81,000 clones, around 85% seen once; the top ten hold approximately 7.1%. The time point denotes: pretreatment peripheral blood. Samples spanned pretreatment and treatment, with 1 to 8 time points per patient. The CDR3 totals 15 residues. Trimming shortened V by 4 bases and J by 8 bases, and 18 bases separated the two germline ends. Germline V CDR1 and CDR2: SGHDT, YYEEEE. Sequencing used PBMCs, obtained around atezolizumab (anti-PD-L1) treatment. The genes are TRBV5-6 and TRBJ1-4; D not certain. This clonotype was obtained from a man aged 35 to 55 with urothelial cancer. The CDR3 here is CASSQRSEGGEKLFF. DNA for the CDR3: TGTGCCAGCAGCCAACGGTCAGAGGGAGGCGAAAAACTGTTTTTT.